Below are 9 T cell receptor beta chains sequenced from a single sample in a study of graft-versus-host responses after intestinal transplantation. Method: immunoSEQ multiplex PCR; TCRdb's copy keeps in-frame clones and lacks some. The sample holds 50,000 to 55,000 clones, around 89% seen once. No antigens are known for them. Sequencing was performed on unstimulated CD4+ T cells sorted from spleen or lymph node cells, taken before transplant. The receptors shown here come from a human donor who was the organ donor for an intestinal transplant.

The chain combines TRBV5-1 with TRBJ1-1, with TRBD1 matching over 7 bases. The CDR3 is made up of 15 amino acids. Trimming removed 0 bases from V and 1 base from J; junction bases left unmatched: 3. The germline V gene encodes CDR1 SGHRS and CDR2 YFSETQ. CDR3 sequence (DNA): TGCGCCAGCAGCTTGGGGGGACAGAAGAACACTGAAGCTTTCTTT. It specifies CASSLGGQKNTEAFF.

The V gene is TRBV7-9, the J gene TRBJ2-7; 9 bases match TRBD1. This CDR3 contains 15 residues. V trimming: 6 bases; J trimming: 2 bases; junction bases outside the gene matches: 8. The germline CDR1 and CDR2 sequences are SEHNR and FQNEAQ (reference sequence). The CDR3 protein is CASSSTGQGPYEQYF. The CDR3 DNA is TGTGCCAGCAGTTCCACGGGACAGGGACCCTACGAGCAGTACTTC.

The V call is TRBV6-1, the J call TRBJ2-7, with 12 bases matching TRBD2. This CDR3 comprises 17 residues. The V and J ends lost 1 base and 0 bases, in that order; junction bases with no gene match: 4. Germline CDR1 is MNHNS and CDR2 is SASEGT. The CDR3 reads CASSEVLAGGYSYEQYF. In DNA form, the CDR3 reads TGTGCCAGCAGTGAAGTCCTAGCGGGAGGGTACTCCTACGAGCAGTACTTC.

The chain is built from TRBV30 and TRBJ1-2, with 10 bases identical to TRBD1. The ends lost 0 bases at V and 5 bases at J; junction bases unmatched: 3. From germline, CDR1 is GTSNPN and CDR2 SVGIG (reference sequence). This CDR3 contains 14 residues. CDR3 amino acids: CAWSVLGQGYGYTF. CDR3 coding DNA: TGTGCCTGGAGTGTATTGGGACAGGGGTATGGCTACACCTTC.

This clone came up once. This rearrangement joins TRBV18 to TRBJ1-4; 7 nucleotides agree with TRBD1. Germline CDR1 reads KGHSH; CDR2 reads LQKENI. The V gene end was trimmed by 5 bases and the J gene end by 8 bases; junction bases not matched to a gene: 8. CDR3 size: 14 residues. The CDR3 region is CASSGYRGGEKLFF. The CDR3 DNA reads TGTGCCAGCTCAGGCTACAGGGGTGGCGAAAAACTGTTTTTT.

The chain's CDR3 is CASSPRQGFGADTQYF. Here the CDR3 DNA reads TGTGCCAGCAGCCCAAGACAGGGGTTTGGAGCAGATACGCAGTATTTT. The chain recombines TRBV9 with TRBJ2-3; 8 bases agree with TRBD1. The junction had 11 bases not matched to a gene; V was cut back by 4 bases and J by 4 bases. Germline lookup yields CDR1 SGDLS and CDR2 YYNGEE. The CDR3 spans 16 residues.

The chain joins TRBV6-1 to TRBJ2-1; TRBD2 aligns across 8 bases. The V gene end was trimmed by 6 bases and the J gene end by 2 bases; junction bases not matched to a gene: 0. The CDR3 runs to 13 residues. Germline V CDR1 and CDR2: MNHNS, SASEGT. CDR3 region: CASRGLAYNEQFF. CDR3 DNA sequence: TGTGCCAGCAGGGGACTAGCCTACAATGAGCAGTTCTTC.

The rearrangement links TRBV7-3 to TRBJ2-2; 9 bases agree with TRBD1. With V trimmed by 3 bases and J by 6 bases, 5 bases remained unmatched. Germline V gene data show CDR1 as SGHTA and CDR2 as FQGTGA. This CDR3 has 15 residues. The CDR3 DNA follows: TGTGCCAGCAGCTTCCGGGACAGGGAGGCCGGGGAGCTGTTTTTT. It translates to CASSFRDREAGELFF.

The J gene is TRBJ2-7, the V gene TRBV28, with 11 bases fitting TRBD2. The V and J ends lost 5 bases and 1 base, in that order; junction bases with no gene match: 7. CDR3 size: 16 residues. In germline, CDR1 is MDHEN, CDR2 SYDVKM. This CDR3 reads CASSTSGSLVSYEQYF. DNA for the CDR3: TGTGCCAGCAGTACTAGCGGGAGTTTAGTTTCCTACGAGCAGTACTTC.